Presented here are 3 T cell receptor beta chains from one specimen sequenced in a study of Tregs in tolerant kidney transplant recipients. The repertoire was sequenced with immunoSEQ multiplex PCR; TCRdb's copy has only in-frame clones and lacks some. The table lists some 70,000 clones, around 83% of them singletons, with about 4% in the top ten. The sample consisted of CD4+ T cells from blood. These receptors all come from a human donor in good health.

The V call is TRBV5-1, the J call TRBJ2-7; D gene unclear. Germline assignment: CDR1 SGHRS and CDR2 YFSETQ. The CDR3 extends over 15 amino acids. The V and J ends lost 5 bases and 2 bases respectively, with 17 bases between them. Here the CDR3 reads CASSDGRLVTYEQYF. CDR3 DNA sequence: TGCGCCAGCAGTGATGGCAGACTCGTAACCTACGAGCAGTACTTC.

The chain carries TRBV5-1 and TRBJ2-3; tentatively, D is TRBD2 (6 bases). Trimming pared 4 bases from V and 4 bases from J, leaving 16 bases between. Germline-derived CDR1 and CDR2 are SGHRS and YFSETQ. CDR3 length equals 15 residues. CDR3 DNA sequence: TGCGCCAGCAGCCCATCCCCCGGGGGTTCAGATACGCAGTATTTT. This gives the protein CASSPSPGGSDTQYF.

This clone has only a few counts. The genes are TRBV9 and TRBJ1-4; the match to TRBD1 covers 10 bases. Germline CDR1 reads SGDLS; CDR2 reads YYNGEE. This CDR3 has 14 amino acids. V gave up 3 bases and J gave up 6 bases; unmatched junction bases: 2. The CDR3 sequence is CASSGTGGHEKLFF. For the CDR3, the DNA is TGTGCCAGCAGCGGGACAGGGGGACATGAAAAACTGTTTTTT.